Each of the 11 T cell receptor beta chains below was sequenced from the same sample in a study of T-cell memory formation after mild COVID-19. One entry per CDR3 protein, called by TCRdb with MiXCR from the 5' RACE reads. The sample includes 40,000 to 60,000 distinct CDR3 sequences, 9% to 15% seen only once; the top ten take approximately 24%. Input material: PBMCs or a T cell subset sorted from them (not recorded which). The receptors originated from a man aged 18 to 29 who had mild COVID-19 (a few samples of this study predate the infection). Cell type and time point are not known.

This clonotype was picked up a small number of times. The chain recombines TRBV25-1 with TRBJ1-1; D remains unclear. The V end lost 5 bases, the J end lost 0 bases, and 7 bases lay between the germline ends. CDR1 is MGHDK and CDR2 is SYGVNS in the germline V gene. The CDR3 is 13 amino acids. As DNA, the CDR3 is TGTGCCAGCAGTTTATTAATGAACACTGAAGCTTTCTTT. It yields the protein CASSLLMNTEAFF.

V is TRBV10-1 and J is TRBJ2-3; 8 nucleotides align to TRBD1. After removal of 5 bases from V and 4 bases from J, the junction contained 5 bases not matched to a gene. Germline V lookup: CDR1 WNHNN, CDR2 SYGVQD (reference sequence). This CDR3 region has 14 residues. CDR3 loop: CASSPNRGSDTQYF. The DNA of the CDR3 is TGCGCCAGCAGTCCTAACAGGGGGTCAGATACGCAGTATTTT.

This clonotype has a handful of counts. This CDR3 is missing its conserved last phenylalanine or tryptophan, likely due to a read error. No DNA is shown, since the ends of the CDR3 on it are uncertain; the CDR3 is the one TCRdb lists. The chain recombines TRBV5-5 with TRBJ2-3. Termini included, the CDR3 measures 13 amino acids. Germline V CDR1 and CDR2: SGHKS, YYEKEE (reference sequence). CDR3 protein: CASSLALEFPPYV.

This chain links TRBV2 with TRBJ2-3; D unclear. V dropped 0 bases and J dropped 9 bases, with 7 bases sitting between them. Germline V CDR1 and CDR2: SNHLY, FYNNEI. The CDR3 is 12 amino acids. CDR3 DNA: TGTGCCAGCAGTGAAGCGGCGAAAACGCAGTATTTT. The encoded protein is CASSEAAKTQYF.

This clonotype occurred a few times. The chain has TRBV27 and TRBJ2-1; a weak D match, TRBD1 (5 bases). The CDR3 contains 17 residues. V dropped 6 bases and J dropped 2 bases, with 20 bases sitting between them. Germline V gene lookup returns CDR1 MNHEY and CDR2 SMNVEV (reference sequence). The chain's CDR3 is CASSYRPAEGAYNEQFF. CDR3 coding DNA: TGTGCCAGCAGCTATCGACCGGCGGAAGGGGCCTACAATGAGCAGTTCTTC.

The chain's CDR3 is CSALILTEAFF. CDR3 sequence (DNA): TGCAGCGCCCTTATCCTCACTGAAGCTTTCTTT. This chain connects TRBV29-1 to TRBJ1-1, with D hard to call. The V gene's germline CDR1 is SQVTM and CDR2 ANQGSEA. CDR3 size: 11 residues. V was shortened by 7 bases and J by 4 bases, with 10 bases between the two germline ends.

This clonotype appeared a few times. V is TRBV5-4 and J is TRBJ2-1; weak D call: TRBD2 (6 bases). Per the germline V gene, CDR1 is SGHNT and CDR2 is YYREEE (reference sequence). This CDR3 comprises 13 residues. V lost 10 bases and J lost 6, with 17 bases in between. The DNA of the CDR3 is TGTGCCGTAGCGGAAGGGGATGGCAATGAGCAGTTCTTC. Translated, it gives CAVAEGDGNEQFF. The whole variable domain, filled in from reference TRBV5-4 and TRBJ2-1, reads ETGVTQSPTHLIKTRGQQVTLRCSSQSGHNTVSWYQQALGQGPQFIFQYYREEENGRGNFPPRFSGLQFPNYSSELNVNALELDDSALYLCAVAEGDGNEQFFGPGTRLTVL.

This rearrangement joins TRBV6-1 to TRBJ2-7; D is possibly TRBD1 (6 bases). Germline loops: CDR1 MNHNS, CDR2 SASEGT. V was shortened by 4 bases and J by 3 bases, with 13 bases between the two germline ends. This CDR3 has 14 amino acids. CDR3 loop: CASSARDTHYEQYV. DNA for the CDR3: TGTGCCAGCAGTGCCCGGGACACCCACTACGAGCAGTACGTC.

The CDR3 bases are TGTGCCAGCAGCTTAGATCTTGTGGGAAACACCATATATTTT. Its translation is CASSLDLVGNTIYF. The chain couples TRBV11-2 to TRBJ1-3; D unresolved. V was cut by 0 bases and J by 4 bases, with 7 bases left in between. The CDR3 loop spans 14 amino acids. Germline values: CDR1 SGHAT, CDR2 FQNNGV.

This chain links TRBV6-2 or TRBV6-3 with TRBJ2-5, with 12 positions matching TRBD2. With V trimmed by 5 bases and J by 5 bases, 9 bases remained unmatched. CDR1 MNHEY and CDR2 SVGEGT come from the germline V gene. The CDR3 extends over 16 amino acids. The CDR3 bases are TGTGCCAGCAGTCCCCGGACTAGCGGGGTCCAGGAGACCCAGTACTTC. Protein sequence: CASSPRTSGVQETQYF.

The DNA of the CDR3 is TGTGCCAGCTCGATGGGGTTCGGGTTAGCTGAAGCTTTCTTT. Amino acid sequence: CASSMGFGLAEAFF. This chain links TRBV18 with TRBJ1-1, with unresolved D. V was shortened by 6 bases and J by 6 bases, with 17 bases between the two germline ends. Germline V gene lookup returns CDR1 KGHSH and CDR2 LQKENI. The CDR3 is made up of 14 amino acids.